Below, 22 T cell receptor beta chains from the same sample are listed, as sequenced in a study of T cells after yellow fever vaccination (dated by TCRdb to between 2019 and 2020). The sample's treatment or condition label is to be understood as: live attenuated yellow fever vaccine strain. Receptor amplification or capture employed 5' RACE. TCRdb lists the instrument as Illumina NovaSeq 6000. TCRdb passed the public sequencing reads through fastp at Q25 and MiXCR, retaining productive beta sequences. Under each unique CDR3 protein, matching rows form one entry showing the most common genes and DNA. The sample profile shows 100,000 to 150,000 distinct CDR3 sequences; roughly 15% of them were found once. 35% to 45% of the sample is held by the ten biggest clonotypes. Sequenced here: CD8+ T cells sorted from PBMCs, sampled 5 days after the yellow fever booster vaccination. The receptors here all came from a man aged 18 to 29 who received the YFV17D yellow fever vaccine.

This clonotype was seen more than once but under ten times. The V call is TRBV21-1, the J call TRBJ2-1; the table's TRBD2 call for D was not verified on the DNA. TRBV21-1 is a pseudogene. This CDR3 spans 15 amino acids. The chain's CDR3 is CASSTSGDIGNEQFF. DNA for the CDR3: TGTGCCAGCAGCACCTCCGGCGATATCGGCAATGAGCAGTTCTTC.

This clonotype was observed a handful of times. This sequence joins TRBV11-2 and TRBJ2-5, with TRBD2 identical over 7 bases. This CDR3 has 16 amino acids. Germline-derived CDR1 and CDR2 are SGHAT and FQNNGV. Unmatched junction bases numbered 7, after V lost 2 bases and J lost 1 base. The CDR3 sequence is CASSLSGGGSQETQYF. The CDR3 DNA is TGTGCCAGCAGCTTAAGTGGCGGGGGAAGCCAAGAGACCCAGTACTTC.

The gene calls are TRBV12-3 or TRBV12-4 and TRBJ1-6, with 9 bases that match TRBD1. After removal of 5 bases from V and 0 bases from J, the junction contained 2 bases not matched to a gene. The CDR3 covers 16 residues. Here the CDR3 DNA reads TGTGCCAGCAGTACGACAGGGGGCTCCTATAATTCACCCCTCCACTTT. Protein sequence: CASSTTGGSYNSPLHF.

This clonotype appeared a few times. The rearrangement joins TRBV5-5 to TRBJ2-5, with 7 bases that match TRBD2. Trimming cost V 0 bases and J 4 bases; bases outside gene matches: 6. Germline assignment: CDR1 SGHKS and CDR2 YYEKEE (reference sequence). The CDR3 is 15 amino acids. CDR3 residues: CASSLVRGFRETQYF. For the CDR3, the DNA is TGTGCCAGCAGCTTGGTGCGGGGGTTCCGAGAGACCCAGTACTTC.

This chain joins TRBV5-4 and TRBJ2-7; D is uncertain. Germline V gene data show CDR1 as SGHNT and CDR2 as YYREEE (reference sequence). The CDR3 has 15 amino acids. V lost 2 bases and J 5 bases, leaving 17 bases between the germline ends. The CDR3 bases are TGTGCCAGCAGCTTTTTAAATGCGGAAGAGAACGAGCAGTACTTC. It codes for CASSFLNAEENEQYF.

The chain couples TRBV7-9 to TRBJ1-1, with 8 bases fitting TRBD1. This CDR3 region has 16 residues. V was pared by 0 bases and J by 3 bases, with 6 bases of the junction left unmatched. In germline, CDR1 is SEHNR, CDR2 FQNEAQ (reference sequence). The CDR3 sequence is CASSLATGERYTEAFF. The CDR3, as DNA: TGTGCCAGCAGCTTAGCGACAGGGGAGAGGTACACTGAAGCTTTCTTT. The full variable domain, in which reference TRBV7-9 and TRBJ1-1 provide the parts outside the CDR3, is DTGVSQNPRHKITKRGQNVTFRCDPISEHNRLYWYRQTLGQGPEFLTYFQNEAQLEKSRLLSDRFSAERPKGSFSTLEIQRTEQGDSAMYLCASSLATGERYTEAFFGQGTRLTVV.

This clonotype turned up a few times. The chain carries TRBV6-2 or TRBV6-3 and TRBJ2-1; D may be TRBD2 (5 bases). Germline values: CDR1 MNHEY, CDR2 SVGEGT. The ends were cut back, 2 bases at V and 0 bases at J, with 11 bases in the middle. This CDR3 is 16 amino acids long. The CDR3 protein is CASSYPREASYNEQFF. CDR3 DNA: TGTGCCAGCAGTTACCCGAGGGAAGCCTCCTACAATGAGCAGTTCTTC.

This clonotype was found a few times. The chain is built from TRBV6-5 and TRBJ2-7, with D possibly matching TRBD1 (6 bases). The germline V gene encodes CDR1 MNHEY and CDR2 SVGAGI. Trimming removed 11 bases from V and 3 bases from J, with 14 bases in between. The CDR3 consists of 12 residues. The CDR3 reads CAVPTGLYEQYF. CDR3 nucleotides: TGTGCCGTACCAACAGGGCTCTACGAGCAGTACTTC.

This clonotype has more than one count but fewer than ten. The gene calls are TRBV7-2 and TRBJ1-2; D remains ambiguous. The length of the CDR3 is 11 residues. Trimming shortened V by 4 bases and J by 4 bases, and 4 bases separated the two germline ends. CDR1 and CDR2 from the germline V gene are SGHTA and FQGNSA. The CDR3 DNA reads TGTGCCAGCAGCTCCAGCTATGGCTACACCTTC. This translates into CASSSSYGYTF.

This clonotype was observed a few times. The chain recombines TRBV9 with TRBJ2-3; 9 nucleotides line up with TRBD2. The CDR3 is 17 amino acids. Losses at the gene ends were 0 bases for V and 0 bases for J; bases not matched to a gene: 5. Germline V gene sequence: CDR1 SGDLS, CDR2 YYNGEE. The DNA of the CDR3 is TGTGCCAGCAGCGTAGATAGCGGGGGCCCTAGCACAGATACGCAGTATTTT. Amino acid sequence: CASSVDSGGPSTDTQYF.

This clonotype was picked up a small number of times. This chain uses TRBV7-9 with TRBJ2-1; D unclear. This CDR3 comprises 15 residues. Between the trimmed V and J ends, which lost 1 base and 7 bases, there was a span of 14 bases. Germline V lookup: CDR1 SEHNR, CDR2 FQNEAQ (reference sequence). CDR3 in DNA: TGTGCCAGCAGCTTAGTTGGCCTCGACCTGAATGAGCAGTTCTTC. Amino acids: CASSLVGLDLNEQFF. Full variable domain (missing parts from reference TRBV7-9 and TRBJ2-1): DTGVSQNPRHKITKRGQNVTFRCDPISEHNRLYWYRQTLGQGPEFLTYFQNEAQLEKSRLLSDRFSAERPKGSFSTLEIQRTEQGDSAMYLCASSLVGLDLNEQFFGPGTRLTVL.

This clonotype occurred a few times. The chain is built from TRBV4-1 and TRBJ2-7; TRBD2 is a possible D gene (6 bases). This CDR3 is 14 amino acids long. Trimming left V 4 bases short and J 6 bases short, with 16 bases between. Per the germline V gene, CDR1 is MGHRA and CDR2 is YSYEKL. The CDR3 region is CASSPASVPGEQYF. The CDR3 DNA reads as TGCGCCAGCAGCCCTGCTAGCGTCCCTGGCGAGCAGTACTTC.

V gene TRBV12-3 or TRBV12-4 combines with J gene TRBJ2-1; TRBD2 matches 10 bases. CDR3 length equals 14 residues. Losses at the gene ends were 3 bases for V and 6 bases for J; bases not matched to a gene: 2. The CDR3 loop is CASSFSGGANEQFF. The CDR3 DNA reads as TGTGCCAGCAGTTTCAGCGGGGGGGCCAATGAGCAGTTCTTC.

This clonotype turned up a few times. The rearrangement uses TRBV24-1 and TRBJ2-2, with 7 bases matching TRBD2. V lost 3 bases and J lost 4; bases outside the gene matches: 4. The length of the CDR3 is 15 residues. Germline CDR1 KGHDR, CDR2 SFDVKD. CDR3 in amino acids: CATSDGDYPTGELFF. The CDR3, as DNA: TGTGCCACCAGTGATGGGGACTACCCCACCGGGGAGCTGTTTTTT.

This clonotype has more than one count but fewer than ten. The chain combines TRBV6-6 with TRBJ1-1, with D tentatively TRBD1 (5 bases). Germline V gene data show CDR1 as MNHNY and CDR2 as SVGAGI (reference sequence). CDR3 length equals 15 residues. V was shortened by 3 bases and J by 0 bases, with 11 bases between the two germline ends. The CDR3 loop reads CASSYTGAVNTEAFF. The CDR3 coding sequence is TGTGCCAGCAGTTATACTGGGGCTGTGAACACTGAAGCTTTCTTT.

The chain joins TRBV6-2 or TRBV6-3 to TRBJ2-1; 12 bases map to TRBD2. The CDR3 has 16 amino acids. Germline trimming cut 0 bases from V and 7 bases from J; bases unmatched to any gene: 4. Germline CDR1 and CDR2: MNHEY and SVGEGT. The CDR3 loop reads CASSYSRLAGANEQFF. The CDR3 coding sequence is TGTGCCAGCAGTTACTCTCGACTAGCGGGGGCGAATGAGCAGTTCTTC.

This clonotype has a handful of counts. The chain has TRBV29-1 and TRBJ1-2; D gene unclear. CDR3 length: 14 residues. CDR1 and CDR2 (germline): SQVTM, ANQGSEA. Trimming stripped 0 bases from V and 4 bases from J, with 12 bases between. The CDR3 here is CSVEDRRDPYGYTF. The CDR3 coding sequence is TGCAGCGTTGAAGATCGAAGAGACCCCTATGGCTACACCTTC.

The chain links TRBV27 to TRBJ2-3; TRBD1 agrees at 8 bases. The V gene end was trimmed by 8 bases and the J gene end by 2 bases; junction bases not matched to a gene: 9. Germline lookup yields CDR1 MNHEY and CDR2 SMNVEV (reference sequence). The CDR3 contains 15 residues. The CDR3 region is CASGGTGRLTDTQYF. As DNA, the CDR3 is TGTGCCAGCGGAGGGACAGGTCGGCTCACAGATACGCAGTATTTT.

This clonotype showed up just a few times. The chain couples TRBV7-7 to TRBJ2-5, with D maybe TRBD1 (6 bases). Germline assignment: CDR1 SSHAT and CDR2 FNYEAQ (reference sequence). There are 16 residues in the CDR3. Deletions cut 4 bases from V and 3 bases from J, with 18 bases between. In DNA, the CDR3 is TGTGCCAGCAGCTCTCATCTCCGGGACACCAAAGAGACCCAGTACTTC. It is translated as CASSSHLRDTKETQYF.

V usage is TRBV4-1 and J usage is TRBJ1-3, with unresolved D. There are 18 residues in the CDR3. Trimming stripped 4 bases from V and 4 bases from J, with 23 bases between. CDR1 and CDR2 (germline): MGHRA, YSYEKL. The CDR3 coding sequence is TGCGCCAGCAGCCCAACACCGGGGAAAAGTAATCCCGGAAACACCATATATTTT. It specifies CASSPTPGKSNPGNTIYF.

This clonotype was observed a handful of times. The chain carries TRBV19 and TRBJ2-7; tentatively, D is TRBD1 (5 bases). This CDR3 is 13 amino acids long. Germline V gene lookup returns CDR1 LNHDA and CDR2 SQIVND (reference sequence). Between the trimmed V and J ends, which lost 8 bases and 2 bases, there was a span of 13 bases. CDR3 loop: CASAMTVTYEQYF. CDR3 DNA: TGTGCCAGTGCGATGACAGTCACCTACGAGCAGTACTTC.

V gene TRBV4-1 combines with J gene TRBJ1-2; 9 bases align to TRBD1. The V and J ends lost 0 bases and 6 bases, in that order; junction bases with no gene match: 5. The germline V gene encodes CDR1 MGHRA and CDR2 YSYEKL. This CDR3 is 15 amino acids long. The CDR3 is CASSQDPRTGDGYTF. DNA for the CDR3: TGCGCCAGCAGCCAAGATCCCCGGACAGGGGATGGCTACACCTTC.